A selection of T cell receptor beta chains follows, all from one sample in a study of immune cell composition in non-small cell lung cancer. The method was immunoSEQ multiplex PCR; TCRdb's version includes in-frame clones alone and lacks a portion of them. Here the sample spans around 3,000 clones, about 70% being singletons. Sequenced material: non-adjacent lung tissue. Every receptor here comes from a human donor with non-small cell lung cancer. CDR3s include the opening cysteine and the closing phenylalanine or tryptophan. A D gene is named only where the DNA matches it firmly. The size of a clone is reported for some rows only, either as once, few or many, or as a class for expanded clones.

D	size	V	J	DNA	CDR3
-	-	TRBV15	TRBJ2-7	TGTGCCACCAGCAGAGTGCAAGGGGCCCCCTACGAGCAGTACTTC	CATSRVQGAPYEQYF
TRBD1	few	TRBV4-3	TRBJ1-6	TGCGCCAGCAGCGAAGGACAGGGCCGTTCCGATTCACCCCTCCACTTT	CASSEGQGRSDSPLHF
TRBD2	few	TRBV5-1	TRBJ2-7	TGCGCCAGCAGCGTTAGCGGGAGCCACTCCTACGAGCAGTACTTC	CASSVSGSHSYEQYF
-	-	TRBV7-9	TRBJ1-4	TGTGCCAGCACTGCGGGGGCAGGCTTTGCAACTAATGAAAAACTGTTTTTT	CASTAGAGFATNEKLFF
TRBD1	few	TRBV5-4	TRBJ2-5	TGTGCCAGCAGCTTCGTAGCGGACAGGGTAGAGACCCAGTACTTC	CASSFVADRVETQYF
TRBD1	-	TRBV7-2	TRBJ1-5	TGTGCCAGCAGCTTAGGGGGACAGGGAGGGCAGCCCCAGCATTTT	CASSLGGQGGQPQHF
-	-	TRBV2	TRBJ1-6	TGTGCCAGCAGTGAGGAACAGGTGACTAATTCACCCCTCCACTTT	CASSEEQVTNSPLHF
-	once	TRBV5-8	TRBJ1-4	TGTGCCAGCAGCACGCAGGTCTCAACTAATGAAAAACTGTTTTTT	CASSTQVSTNEKLFF
-	-	TRBV19	TRBJ2-5	TGTGCCAGTAGTACCCGCGGGACGGGACAAGAGACCCAGTACTTC	CASSTRGTGQETQYF
TRBD2	-	TRBV4-2	TRBJ2-1	TGTGCCAGCAGCGCTTTAGCGGGAGAGAGCAATGAGCAGTTCTTC	CASSALAGESNEQFF
TRBD1	-	TRBV7-2	TRBJ2-2	TGTGCCAGCAGCTTAGCCGGACAGGCGAACACCGGGGAGCTGTTTTTT	CASSLAGQANTGELFF
-	-	TRBV21-1	TRBJ2-7	TGTGCCAGCAGCAAAGAAAGGACTAGCGGGAGGCTGCGAATCCTATACAAATACTACGAGCAGTACTTC	CASSKERTSGRLRILYKYYEQYF
TRBD1	-	TRBV30	TRBJ2-7	TGTGCCTGGAGTGTAATCGGGACAGGGAACGAGCAGTACTTC	CAWSVIGTGNEQYF
TRBD1	-	TRBV7-9	TRBJ1-4	TGTGCCAGCAGACCACAGGGGGTAGGAACTAATGAAAAACTGTTTTTT	CASRPQGVGTNEKLFF
-	-	TRBV28	TRBJ1-2	TGTGCCAGCAGATACCCCTACATTAGACAGTACAACTATGGCTACACCTTC	CASRYPYIRQYNYGYTF
-	once	TRBV18	TRBJ1-1	TGTGCCAGCTCACCGTCCGTAGACACTGAAGCTTTCTTT	CASSPSVDTEAFF
TRBD2	-	TRBV7-6	TRBJ2-1	TGTGCCAGCAGTTCCGGGACTAGCGGTCAGAGCTCCTACAATGAGCAGTTCTTC	CASSSGTSGQSSYNEQFF
-	-	TRBV11-2	TRBJ2-1	TGTGCCAGCAGCTTAGGCAGCGGGTCTATTCAGCAGTTCTTC	CASSLGSGSIQQFF
TRBD1	-	TRBV29-1	TRBJ2-7	TGCAGCGTTGAGGGATTAGGGACAGACTACGAGCAGTACTTC	CSVEGLGTDYEQYF
-	few	TRBV29-1	TRBJ1-1	TGCAGCGTTGGAGGTCTTGTTCAAGCTTTCTTT	CSVGGLVQAFF
-	-	TRBV19	TRBJ2-1	TGTGCCAGTAGTACACTACCGGGACAGGGTAACGGGAGGGTCTTGGATGAGCAGTTCTTC	CASSTLPGQGNGRVLDEQFF
-	-	TRBV14	TRBJ2-6	TGTGCCAGCAGCCTTTCGGGGGGGGCCAACGTCCTGACTTTC	CASSLSGGANVLTF
TRBD1	-	TRBV14	TRBJ2-5	TGTGCCAGCAGCCCCAACCCTTCCGGGACAGGATCGCTTAGCATCCAGACCCAGTACTTC	CASSPNPSGTGSLSIQTQYF
TRBD1	-	TRBV29-1	TRBJ2-7	TGCAGCGTTGAAGGAAGTAGGACAGGCCTCTCCCAGCAGTACTTC	CSVEGSRTGLSQQYF
TRBD1	-	TRBV10-2	TRBJ2-7	TGCGCCAGCAGGGGGGGACAGGGTGGCTCCTACGAGCAGTACTTC	CASRGGQGGSYEQYF
-	-	TRBV29-1	TRBJ1-3	TGCAGCGTTGAAGAACGGTCCGGTTACGGAAACACCATATATTTT	CSVEERSGYGNTIYF
-	-	TRBV7-9	TRBJ1-2	TGTGCCAGCACAAGATTGGGGGGAGGAGAAAACTATGGCTACACCTTC	CASTRLGGGENYGYTF
-	-	TRBV25-1	TRBJ2-1	TGTGCCAGCAGTGAATGGGTAGGGGGTAATGAGCAGTTCTTC	CASSEWVGGNEQFF
TRBD1	-	TRBV5-5	TRBJ2-1	TGTGCCAGCAGCTTCCGGGACAGGGGGATCGATGAGCAGTTCTTC	CASSFRDRGIDEQFF
-	-	TRBV5-5	TRBJ1-5	TGTGCCAGCAGCTCGGTGGGCGGGGATCAGCCCCAGCATTTT	CASSSVGGDQPQHF
-	-	TRBV5-4	TRBJ2-5	TGTGCCAGCAGCAATGGACAACTAGCTAACTTGAAAGAGACCCAGTACTTC	CASSNGQLANLKETQYF
-	medium-sized	TRBV28	TRBJ1-3	TGTGCCAGCAGTCGAGCCCTACTAAACCGAAACACCATATATTTT	CASSRALLNRNTIYF
TRBD1	once	TRBV9	TRBJ1-2	TGTGCCAGCAGCGTAGACCCGAGACAGACAGGGGGAGGTGGCTACACCTTC	CASSVDPRQTGGGGYTF
TRBD1	-	TRBV28	TRBJ1-2	TGTGCCAGCAGTTTTTTAGGACAGGGATATGGCTACACCTTC	CASSFLGQGYGYTF
-	-	TRBV30	TRBJ1-2	TGTGCCTCTCCAGGCAGGGGAGAACTTGGCTACACCTTC	CASPGRGELGYTF
-	-	TRBV28	TRBJ1-1	TGTGCCAGCGGAACAGGGATCGGGACTGAAGCTTTCTTT	CASGTGIGTEAFF
TRBD1	-	TRBV23-1	TRBJ1-5	TGCGCCAGCAGTCGGGGACAGGGGGCTAACCATCAGCCCCAGCATTTT	CASSRGQGANHQPQHF
-	-	TRBV30	TRBJ2-5	TGTGCCTGGGGGGACAAGGGCTATCGGGTTCAAGAGACCCAGTACTTC	CAWGDKGYRVQETQYF
-	-	TRBV6-6	TRBJ1-3	TGTGCCAGCAGTTACTCGATCCTAACTGGAAACACCATATATTTT	CASSYSILTGNTIYF
-	-	TRBV5-4	TRBJ2-7	TGTGCCAGCAGCTACCGAGGAGGGGCTTCCTCCTACGAGCAGTACTTC	CASSYRGGASSYEQYF
-	-	TRBV5-1	TRBJ2-1	TGCGCCAGCAGCTTGGAAGGCGGCAATGAGCAGTTCTTC	CASSLEGGNEQFF
-	-	TRBV5-4	TRBJ2-7	TGTGCCAGCAGCTTGGTGAGCGAGCAGTACTTC	CASSLVSEQYF
TRBD1	-	TRBV5-1	TRBJ1-4	TGCGCCAGCAGCTTGGTGGTACAGGGGGCTTCGGCTAATGAAAAACTGTTTTTT	CASSLVVQGASANEKLFF
TRBD2	-	TRBV11-2	TRBJ2-3	TGTGCCAGCAGTCCTGGCCCTAGCGGGGGGGCTGATACGCAGTATTTT	CASSPGPSGGADTQYF
TRBD1	-	TRBV30	TRBJ1-4	TGTGCCTGGGCAGGGGGCGATACTGAAAAACTGTTTTTT	CAWAGGDTEKLFF
TRBD2	once	TRBV30	TRBJ2-5	TGTGCCTGGCAGACTAGCGGGATAGAGACCCAGTACTTC	CAWQTSGIETQYF
TRBD1	-	TRBV7-2	TRBJ1-3	TGTGCCAGCAGCTTGGGACAGGGTGGAAACACCATATATTTT	CASSLGQGGNTIYF
-	-	TRBV28	TRBJ1-2	TGTGCCAGCAGATCCGGACAGACTTACTATGGCTACACCTTC	CASRSGQTYYGYTF
-	-	TRBV7-2	TRBJ2-3	TGTGCCAGCAGCTTAGGACAGGCTGCGCAGTATTTT	CASSLGQAAQYF
-	-	TRBV6-6	TRBJ2-1	TGTGCCAGCCACACTCCAGGAACCTACAATGAGCAGTTCTTC	CASHTPGTYNEQFF